This TCR beta chain comes out of a study of blood T cell repertoires in COVID-19. The wider study: From T cells, B-cell-depleted T cells, or PBMCs came the material, which was cDNA or gDNA.

Seattle patient enrollment occurred during active infection, with longitudinal follow-up thereafter. Source study methods: Reference gene primers were amplified, and this amplification served to estimate nucleated cell counts. Produced via immunoSEQ multiplex PCR; TCRdb's table is partial and in-frame only. V and J calls plus clone size are reproduced from that table; the DNA served to infer D and trimming. This table holds about 120,000 clones, 90% found once. This CDR3 comprises 16 residues. V gave up 0 bases and J gave up 0 bases, with 12 bases separating them. CDR1 is MNHEY and CDR2 is SVGEGT in the germline V gene.

The source of this sequence is a woman aged 60-75 years with COVID-19, enrolled during active disease. The gene calls are TRBV6-2 or TRBV6-3 and TRBJ2-7; D is perhaps TRBD1 (6 bases). Sequenced sample: peripheral blood. CDR3 coding DNA: TGTGCCAGCAGTTACTCTTGGGGGCCTAGCTCCTACGAGCAGTACTTC. Its translation: CASSYSWGPSSYEQYF.